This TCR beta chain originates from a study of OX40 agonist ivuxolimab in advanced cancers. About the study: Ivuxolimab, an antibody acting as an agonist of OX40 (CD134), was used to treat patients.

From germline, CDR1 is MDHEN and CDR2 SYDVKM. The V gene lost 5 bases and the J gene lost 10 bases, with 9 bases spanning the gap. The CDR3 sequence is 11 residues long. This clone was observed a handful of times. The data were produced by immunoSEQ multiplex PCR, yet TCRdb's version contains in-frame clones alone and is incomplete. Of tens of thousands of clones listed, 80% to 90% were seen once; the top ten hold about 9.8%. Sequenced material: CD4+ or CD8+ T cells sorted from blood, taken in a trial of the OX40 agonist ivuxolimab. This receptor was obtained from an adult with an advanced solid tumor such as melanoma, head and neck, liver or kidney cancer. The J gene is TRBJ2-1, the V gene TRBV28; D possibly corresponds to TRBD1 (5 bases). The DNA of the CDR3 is TGTGCCAGCAGTCCAGACAGAGAGCAGTTCTTC. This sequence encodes CASSPDREQFF.